This is a list of T cell receptor beta chains from one sample in a study of graft-versus-host responses after intestinal transplantation. For these TCRs, the target antigens are not known. The method was immunoSEQ multiplex PCR; TCRdb's version includes in-frame clones alone and lacks a portion of them. The repertoire consists of 95,000 to 130,000 clones, with just over 90% occurring once and the leading ten covering about 0.18%. The sample in question was unstimulated CD4+ T cells sorted from spleen or lymph node cells, obtained before intestinal transplant. The receptors were gathered from a human donor who received an intestinal transplant. The CDR3 runs from the conserved cysteine through the conserved F or W. A D gene is named only where the DNA matches it firmly. A clone size is listed for some rows: how often the clone was seen (once, few, many), or a class if it is expanded.

J: TRBJ2-7; D: TRBD1; V: TRBV27; size: .; CDR3: CASVRQGSYEQYF; DNA: TGTGCCAGCGTGAGACAGGGCTCCTACGAGCAGTACTTC
J: TRBJ1-2; D: .; V: TRBV19; size: .; CDR3: CASRTKGDSGYTF; DNA: TGTGCCAGTAGGACAAAGGGAGACTCTGGCTACACCTTC
J: TRBJ2-3; D: TRBD1; V: TRBV6-5; size: .; CDR3: CASSWGQGITDTQYF; DNA: TGTGCCAGCAGTTGGGGACAGGGAATCACAGATACGCAGTATTTT
J: TRBJ1-2; D: TRBD1; V: TRBV6-5; size: .; CDR3: CASSSTGESYGYTF; DNA: TGTGCCAGCAGCTCGACAGGGGAAAGTTATGGCTACACCTTC
J: TRBJ1-1; D: .; V: TRBV29-1; size: .; CDR3: CSVDPVNTEAFF; DNA: TGCAGCGTTGATCCGGTGAACACTGAAGCTTTCTTT
J: TRBJ2-3; D: TRBD2; V: TRBV29-1; size: .; CDR3: CSARLAGPTDTQYF; DNA: TGCAGCGCCCGACTAGCGGGCCCCACAGATACGCAGTATTTT
J: TRBJ2-7; D: .; V: TRBV5-1; size: .; CDR3: CASSPTRASVSYEQYF; DNA: TGCGCCAGCAGCCCGACGAGGGCTAGCGTCTCCTACGAGCAGTACTTC
J: TRBJ1-2; D: .; V: TRBV18; size: .; CDR3: CASSPGQNYGYTF; DNA: TGTGCCAGCTCACCGGGGCAGAACTATGGCTACACCTTC
J: TRBJ2-1; D: TRBD2; V: TRBV7-2; size: once; CDR3: CASSLVAGGYNEQFF; DNA: TGTGCCAGCAGCTTAGTAGCGGGGGGCTACAATGAGCAGTTCTTC
J: TRBJ1-2; D: .; V: TRBV30; size: .; CDR3: CAWSGGGSGYTF; DNA: TGTGCCTGGAGTGGGGGAGGGAGTGGCTACACCTTC
J: TRBJ2-3; D: .; V: TRBV6-5; size: .; CDR3: CASSYSRLGTDTQYF; DNA: TGTGCCAGCAGTTACTCGCGCCTAGGCACAGATACGCAGTATTTT
J: TRBJ1-2; D: .; V: TRBV9; size: .; CDR3: CASSVVVRELYGYTF; DNA: TGTGCCAGCAGCGTAGTGGTCAGGGAACTCTATGGCTACACCTTC
J: TRBJ2-1; D: .; V: TRBV5-1; size: .; CDR3: CASSQRVADISYNEQFF; DNA: TGCGCCAGCAGCCAAAGAGTGGCGGACATCTCCTACAATGAGCAGTTCTTC
J: TRBJ1-3; D: .; V: TRBV4-2; size: .; CDR3: CASSQEGHSGNTIYF; DNA: TGTGCCAGCAGCCAAGAGGGACACTCTGGAAACACCATATATTTT
J: TRBJ2-5; D: .; V: TRBV5-1; size: .; CDR3: CASSLAGVYQETQYF; DNA: TGCGCCAGCAGCTTGGCAGGGGTCTACCAAGAGACCCAGTACTTC
J: TRBJ1-5; D: .; V: TRBV28; size: .; CDR3: CASSLLGGRGNQPQHF; DNA: TGTGCCAGCAGTCTCCTGGGTGGGAGAGGCAATCAGCCCCAGCATTTT
J: TRBJ1-2; D: .; V: TRBV6-5; size: .; CDR3: CASSWSRDYGYTF; DNA: TGTGCCAGCAGTTGGTCCAGGGACTATGGCTACACCTTC
J: TRBJ2-3; D: .; V: TRBV10-1; size: .; CDR3: CASSAQGDTQYF; DNA: TGCGCCAGCAGTGCGCAGGGAGATACGCAGTATTTT
J: TRBJ2-7; D: TRBD1; V: TRBV6-6; size: .; CDR3: CASSYSDRGQSEQYF; DNA: TGTGCCAGCAGTTACTCGGACAGGGGGCAGAGTGAGCAGTACTTC
J: TRBJ2-1; D: .; V: TRBV7-9; size: .; CDR3: CASSLDWSGRDPYNEQFF; DNA: TGTGCCAGCAGCTTAGATTGGAGCGGGCGGGACCCATACAATGAGCAGTTCTTC
J: TRBJ2-1; D: TRBD1; V: TRBV5-1; size: once; CDR3: CASSSRDRAYNEQFF; DNA: TGCGCCAGCAGCTCCCGGGACAGGGCCTACAATGAGCAGTTCTTC
J: TRBJ2-3; D: TRBD1; V: TRBV28; size: .; CDR3: CASTGTGSQDTQYF; DNA: TGTGCCAGCACTGGGACAGGTAGCCAAGATACGCAGTATTTT
J: TRBJ1-1; D: TRBD1; V: TRBV30; size: .; CDR3: CACRQGYTEAFF; DNA: TGTGCCTGCAGACAGGGGTACACTGAAGCTTTCTTT
J: TRBJ2-1; D: TRBD2; V: TRBV6-5; size: .; CDR3: CASSSGLVTYNEQFF; DNA: TGTGCCAGCAGTTCGGGACTAGTAACGTACAATGAGCAGTTCTTC
J: TRBJ2-7; D: .; V: TRBV28; size: .; CDR3: CASSSIHGTLSYEQYF; DNA: TGTGCCAGCAGCAGTATTCACGGGACACTTTCCTACGAGCAGTACTTC
J: TRBJ2-7; D: TRBD1; V: TRBV7-9; size: .; CDR3: CASSFGTGAEQYF; DNA: TGTGCCAGCAGCTTCGGGACAGGGGCCGAGCAGTACTTC
J: TRBJ2-1; D: .; V: TRBV5-6; size: .; CDR3: CASSAWLPRSYNEQFF; DNA: TGTGCCAGCAGCGCGTGGTTGCCACGCTCCTACAATGAGCAGTTCTTC
J: TRBJ2-7; D: .; V: TRBV30; size: .; CDR3: CAWRVHSYEQYF; DNA: TGTGCCTGGAGGGTACACTCCTACGAGCAGTACTTC
J: TRBJ1-1; D: .; V: TRBV30; size: once; CDR3: CAWSGKMTKAFF; DNA: TGTGCCTGGAGTGGGAAGATGACTAAAGCTTTCTTT
J: TRBJ2-7; D: .; V: TRBV6-6; size: .; CDR3: CASSYAGLEYF; DNA: TGTGCCAGCAGTTACGCAGGGCTGGAGTACTTC
J: TRBJ2-3; D: TRBD1; V: TRBV5-1; size: .; CDR3: CASSAPGQLSDTQYF; DNA: TGCGCCAGCAGCGCCCCGGGACAGCTTTCGGATACGCAGTATTTT
J: TRBJ2-5; D: .; V: TRBV5-4; size: .; CDR3: CASSGRPGQETQYF; DNA: TGTGCCAGCAGCGGGAGACCGGGACAAGAGACCCAGTACTTC